Below are 31 T cell receptor beta chains sequenced from a single sample in a study of CD8+CD57+ T cells in acquired aplastic anemia. Both TCR beta VDJ combination and CDR3 sequence profiling were carried out. Genomic DNA was the template for this profiling. TCRdb re-analysed the reads in MiXCR, keeping a single row per CDR3 protein. The table includes under 200,000 distinct CDR3 sequences, less than 65% detected once. The sequenced material came from sorted CD4+, CD8+, or CD8+CD57+ T cells (not recorded which) from PBMCs. The origin of the receptors is a human donor with severe aplastic anemia or a healthy control (not recorded which).

The chain joins TRBV10-1 to TRBJ2-3; no firm D call. Germline CDR1 is WNHNN and CDR2 is SYGVQD (reference sequence). The V gene lost 8 bases and the J gene lost 11 bases, with 5 bases spanning the gap. The CDR3 sequence is 8 residues long. The CDR3 DNA is TGCGCCAGCCTCGGGCAGTATTTT. Its translation is CASLGQYF.

The chain recombines TRBV5-4 with TRBJ1-2; D gene unclear. The CDR3 extends over 12 amino acids. The germline V gene has CDR1 SGHNT and CDR2 YYREEE (reference sequence). Trimming took off 5 bases at V and 8 bases at J, with 13 bases between the two ends. The CDR3 is CASSSSGTGYTF. CDR3 DNA: TGTGCCAGCAGTTCGTCGGGCACAGGCTACACCTTC.

With regard to this clonotype: Without the conserved terminal phenylalanine or tryptophan, this CDR3 likely stems from a read error. This chain links TRBV7-3 with TRBJ2-7; TRBD2 aligns across 14 bases. V lost 5 bases, J lost 7 bases, and 7 bases stayed unmatched. The CDR3 contains 15 residues. Looked up from germline, CDR1 is SGHTA and CDR2 is FQGTGA. The CDR3 loop reads CASSLGTSGRGEQYL. The DNA for the CDR3 is TGTGCCAGCAGCCTCGGGACTAGCGGGAGAGGGGAGCAGTACCTC.

The rearrangement links TRBV5-1 to TRBJ2-3, with 7 bases that match TRBD1. CDR3 length equals 16 residues. V was pared by 5 bases and J by 3 bases, with 12 bases of the junction left unmatched. Germline CDR1 SGHRS, CDR2 YFSETQ. The CDR3 nucleotides are TGCGCCAGCAGTTTTGCCCGACAGGGTGGGACAGATACGCAGTATTTT. Its protein is CASSFARQGGTDTQYF.

This sequence joins TRBV2 and TRBJ1-1; D remains ambiguous. In germline, CDR1 is SNHLY, CDR2 FYNNEI. The CDR3 runs 14 residues. The V and J ends lost 7 bases and 1 base respectively, with 13 bases between them. The CDR3 is CASTAPPGNTEAFF. The CDR3 coding sequence is TGTGCCAGCACTGCCCCCCCTGGGAACACTGAAGCTTTCTTT. The full variable domain, rest sourced from reference TRBV2 and TRBJ1-1, is EPEVTQTPSHQVTQMGQEVILRCVPISNHLYFYWYRQILGQKVEFLVSFYNNEISEKSEIFDDQFSVERPDGSNFTLKIRSTKLEDSAMYFCASTAPPGNTEAFFGQGTRLTVV.

The chain employs TRBV7-9 and TRBJ2-3, with TRBD1 identical over 10 bases. Germline CDR1 reads SEHNR; CDR2 reads FQNEAQ (reference sequence). The CDR3 is 19 residues long. Trimming cost V 1 base and J 2 bases; bases outside gene matches: 12. This CDR3 is CASSLGSGTGDAYTDTQYF. In nucleotides, the CDR3 is TGTGCCAGCAGCTTAGGCTCCGGGACAGGGGACGCCTACACAGATACGCAGTATTTT.

This clonotype was detected only once. One base away lies a much larger clone, so this may be a sequencing read error. Here the CDR3 DNA reads TGTGCCAGCAGTGAACGAGATGGGAGTAGTCAGCCCCGGCATTTT. Amino acid sequence: CASSERDGSSQPRHF. The chain employs TRBV6-1 and TRBJ1-5, with D uncertain. Looked up from germline, CDR1 is MNHNS and CDR2 is SASEGT. There are 15 residues in the CDR3.

This rearrangement joins TRBV30 to TRBJ1-1; D is unclear. V was clipped by 4 bases and J by 3 bases, with 21 bases between them. CDR3 size: 16 residues. Germline CDR1 and CDR2: GTSNPN and SVGIG (reference sequence). The CDR3: CAWMFSPVTVHTEAFF. DNA for the CDR3: TGTGCCTGGATGTTCAGCCCTGTCACAGTTCACACTGAAGCTTTCTTT.

The chain carries TRBV5-1 and TRBJ2-3, with 11 bases aligning to TRBD1. This CDR3 is built from 15 residues. V shed 4 bases, J shed 3 bases, and the junction held 4 bases outside the gene matches. Germline-derived CDR1 and CDR2 are SGHRS and YFSETQ. CDR3 region: CASSIGTGGTDTQYF. CDR3 coding DNA: TGCGCCAGCAGCATCGGGACAGGGGGTACAGATACGCAGTATTTT.

This clonotype was found many times. The J gene is TRBJ2-5, the V gene TRBV11-2; D is unresolved. The V gene lost 5 bases and the J gene lost 0 bases, with 7 bases spanning the gap. CDR3 length: 13 residues. Per germline, CDR1 SGHAT and CDR2 FQNNGV. The CDR3 sequence: CASSPPYQETQYF. In nucleotides, the CDR3 is TGTGCCAGCAGCCCCCCGTACCAAGAGACCCAGTACTTC.

With respect to this clonotype: Because the CDR3 is missing its conserved closing phenylalanine or tryptophan, this is likely a read error. The V call is TRBV7-8, the J call TRBJ1-1; 10 positions match TRBD1. Germline lookup yields CDR1 SGHVS and CDR2 FQNEAQ. The CDR3 sequence is 14 residues long. The CDR3 loop is CVSSPRTGGTEAFS. The CDR3 DNA sequence: TGTGTCAGCAGCCCGCGGACAGGGGGCACTGAAGCTTTCTCT.

This clonotype was observed a handful of times. J is TRBJ2-7 and V is TRBV12-3 or TRBV12-4, with 13 bases lining up with TRBD2. The CDR3 totals 14 residues. V gave up 6 bases and J gave up 2 bases; unmatched junction bases: 1. The CDR3 bases are TGTGCCAGCAGAGGGACTAGCGGGGCCTACGAGCAGTACTTC. Residues: CASRGTSGAYEQYF.

The J gene is TRBJ2-3, the V gene TRBV5-8; D is perhaps TRBD2 (7 bases). Germline V gives CDR1 SGHTS, CDR2 YDEGEE. The CDR3 consists of 17 residues. V lost 0 bases to trimming and J lost 3 bases, with 17 bases between them. The DNA of the CDR3 is TGTGCCAGCAGCTTGGGGAGTGGCGGGGGCCGTACAGATACGCAGTATTTT. As protein: CASSLGSGGGRTDTQYF. Looking up the rest from reference TRBV5-8 and TRBJ2-3 gives the full variable domain: EAGVTQSPTHLIKTRGQQATLRCSPISGHTSVYWYQQALGLGLQFLLWYDEGEERNRGNFPPRFSGRQFPNYSSELNVNALELEDSALYLCASSLGSGGGRTDTQYFGPGTRLTVL.

This clonotype was detected a few times. The rearrangement joins TRBV30 to TRBJ1-1, with TRBD1 matching over 9 bases. The J segment lost 10 bases and the V segment lost 0 bases, leaving 9 bases of the junction unmatched. The CDR3 is 14 amino acids. Germline lookup yields CDR1 GTSNPN and CDR2 SVGIG (reference sequence). As DNA, the CDR3 is TGTGCCTGGAGTGTAGGGACAGGGCCGATATTAGCTTTCTTT. Amino acids: CAWSVGTGPILAFF.

The chain uses TRBV7-6 and TRBJ1-1, with D possibly matching TRBD1 (5 bases). Trimming pared 2 bases from V and 6 bases from J, leaving 10 bases between. CDR3 size: 13 residues. The V gene's germline CDR1 is SGHVS and CDR2 FNYEAQ. The DNA of the CDR3 is TGTGCCAGCAGCTTATCAGGGCTCCCTGAAGCTTTCTTT. This translates into CASSLSGLPEAFF.

This chain connects TRBV5-6 to TRBJ2-3; TRBD2 matches at 12 bases. The V and J ends lost 4 bases and 1 base, in that order; junction bases with no gene match: 7. CDR3 length: 17 amino acids. The germline gives CDR1 SGHDT, CDR2 YYEEEE. The CDR3 region has the DNA TGTGCCAGCAGCCAACGGACTAGCGGGGTTCGCACAGATACGCAGTATTTT. It is translated as CASSQRTSGVRTDTQYF.

The chain employs TRBV20-1 and TRBJ2-1, with D tentatively TRBD1 (6 bases). Germline CDR1 is DFQATT and CDR2 is SNEGSKA (reference sequence). V lost 3 bases and J 4 bases, leaving 13 bases between the germline ends. The CDR3 contains 14 residues. The CDR3 reads CSASQRDKYNEQFF. CDR3 nucleotides: TGCAGTGCTAGCCAACGGGACAAGTACAATGAGCAGTTCTTC.

The J gene is TRBJ2-3, the V gene TRBV24-1; D could derive from TRBD1 or TRBD2 (5 bases each). CDR3 size: 14 residues. Germline loops: CDR1 KGHDR, CDR2 SFDVKD. V was shortened by 3 bases and J by 6 bases, with 12 bases between the two germline ends. As DNA, the CDR3 is TGTGCCACCAGTGATATGGGACCCGGGGATACGCAGTATTTT. This sequence encodes CATSDMGPGDTQYF.

Concerning this clonotype itself: A read error may produce the germline difference seen at one junction end. The genes are TRBV6-5 and TRBJ2-1; maybe TRBD2 (6 bases). The germline CDR1 and CDR2 sequences are MNHEY and SVGAGI. This CDR3 is 13 amino acids long. This chain's CDR3 is CASSYREINEQFF. CDR3 DNA: TGCGCCAGCAGTTACCGGGAGATCAATGAGCAGTTCTTC.

This clonotype showed up just a few times. The V gene is TRBV20-1, the J gene TRBJ2-5; 11 nucleotides line up with TRBD2. Losses at the gene ends were 0 bases for V and 5 bases for J; bases not matched to a gene: 14. The CDR3 covers 18 residues. The germline V gene has CDR1 DFQATT and CDR2 SNEGSKA (reference sequence). CDR3 bases: TGCAGTGCTAGAGATCGGGCTAGCGGGGGGACGTGGGCGGAGACCCAGTACTTC. Protein: CSARDRASGGTWAETQYF.

This chain uses TRBV4-1 with TRBJ2-7, with TRBD2 matching over 14 bases. CDR3 length equals 16 residues. Germline CDR1 and CDR2: MGHRA and YSYEKL. The junction had 3 bases not matched to a gene; V was cut back by 4 bases and J by 1 base. CDR3 DNA sequence: TGCGCCAGCAGCCGGGGACTAGCGGGAGTTTCCTACGAGCAGTACTTC. Its protein product is CASSRGLAGVSYEQYF.

The rearrangement links TRBV7-7 to TRBJ2-2, with D unresolved. Per the germline V gene, CDR1 is SSHAT and CDR2 is FNYEAQ (reference sequence). The CDR3 totals 16 residues. The V end lost 2 bases, the J end lost 4 bases, and 14 bases lay between the germline ends. CDR3 amino acids: CASSLTAFSITGELFF. As DNA, the CDR3 is TGTGCCAGCAGCTTAACAGCCTTTTCTATCACCGGGGAGCTGTTTTTT.

The V call is TRBV7-8, the J call TRBJ2-1; TRBD1 matches 7 bases. The CDR3 totals 14 residues. The V gene's germline CDR1 is SGHVS and CDR2 FQNEAQ. The junction had 5 bases not matched to a gene; V was cut back by 5 bases and J by 4 bases. CDR3 loop: CASSPRTGYNEQFF. The CDR3 DNA is TGTGCCAGCAGCCCCAGGACAGGTTACAATGAGCAGTTCTTC.

This chain links TRBV2 with TRBJ2-7; 7 nucleotides line up with TRBD1. The junction had 4 bases not matched to a gene; V was cut back by 4 bases and J by 1 base. The CDR3 runs to 14 residues. CDR1 and CDR2 from the germline V gene are SNHLY and FYNNEI. The DNA for the CDR3 is TGTGCCAGCAGTGGACAGGGAAGTTCCTACGAGCAGTACTTC. Translated, it gives CASSGQGSSYEQYF.

J is TRBJ2-5 and V is TRBV2; 7 nucleotides match TRBD1. CDR1 SNHLY and CDR2 FYNNEI come from the germline V gene. Germline trimming cut 6 bases from V and 1 base from J; bases unmatched to any gene: 5. The CDR3 sequence is 14 residues long. DNA of the CDR3: TGTGCCAGCAGGCTGACAGGGCCCCAAGAGACCCAGTACTTC. Translated, it gives CASRLTGPQETQYF.

The V call is TRBV20-1, the J call TRBJ1-1; no firm D call. V was pared by 0 bases and J by 0 bases, with 14 bases between. Germline CDR1 is DFQATT and CDR2 is SNEGSKA (reference sequence). The CDR3 has 16 amino acids. In nucleotides, the CDR3 is TGCAGTGCTAGAGATCCTGGTAAGGGTATGAACACTGAAGCTTTCTTT. Protein sequence: CSARDPGKGMNTEAFF.

The sample holds a few counts of this clonotype. This chain joins TRBV2 and TRBJ2-1; the D is unclear. The germline CDR1 and CDR2 sequences are SNHLY and FYNNEI. The germline V and J ends were trimmed by 7 bases and 10 bases, with 14 bases remaining between them. The CDR3 length is 12 residues. The CDR3 here is CASNARAPEQFF. The CDR3 coding sequence is TGTGCCAGCAACGCTAGAGCGCCAGAGCAGTTCTTC.

The rearrangement joins TRBV3-1 to TRBJ1-1; possible D gene TRBD1, 6 bases. Germline CDR1 is LGHDT and CDR2 is YNNKEL (reference sequence). The germline V and J ends were trimmed by 1 base and 6 bases, with 21 bases remaining between them. This CDR3 is built from 17 residues. The CDR3 coding sequence is TGTGCCAGCAGCCAAGCCCAAGGGGGTAGGGAACGATCTGAAGCTTTCTTT. This translates into CASSQAQGGRERSEAFF.

The V and J genes are TRBV10-3 and TRBJ2-7; TRBD2 aligns across 10 bases. Germline lookup yields CDR1 ENHRY and CDR2 SYGVKD. With V trimmed by 3 bases and J by 4 bases, 6 bases remained unmatched. The CDR3 has 15 residues. The CDR3 sequence: CAISDGGTSVYEQYF. Here the CDR3 DNA reads TGTGCCATCAGTGATGGTGGGACTAGCGTGTACGAGCAGTACTTC.

The chain combines TRBV14 with TRBJ1-6; tentatively, D is TRBD1 (6 bases). The germline CDR1 and CDR2 sequences are SGHDN and FVKESK. Trimming took off 1 base at V and 8 bases at J, with 9 bases between the two ends. The CDR3 runs 14 residues. CDR3 residues: CASSQVPGDSPLHF. CDR3 DNA: TGTGCCAGCAGCCAAGTGCCAGGGGATTCACCCCTCCACTTT. Full variable domain (outside the CDR3, taken from reference TRBV14 and TRBJ1-6): EAGVTQFPSHSVIEKGQTVTLRCDPISGHDNLYWYRRVMGKEIKFLLHFVKESKQDESGMPNNRFLAERTGGTYSTLKVQPAELEDSGVYFCASSQVPGDSPLHFGNGTRLTVT.

This clonotype was counted only a few times. The chain couples TRBV5-4 to TRBJ2-7; TRBD1 matches at 8 bases. This CDR3 is 14 amino acids long. In germline, CDR1 is SGHNT, CDR2 YYREEE (reference sequence). With 4 bases clipped from V and 4 bases from J, the junction kept 7 bases outside the gene matches. The CDR3 spells CASSPGTGEYEQYF. For the CDR3, the DNA is TGTGCCAGCAGCCCAGGGACAGGCGAATACGAGCAGTACTTC.